This TCR beta chain comes out of a study of control samples from healthy donors and cancer patients. Repertoires were generated with immunoSEQ multiplex PCR, while TCRdb's copy carries only in-frame clones and drops some. Of about 130,000 clones listed, 90% to 95% are singletons. The CDR3 covers 10 residues. The sample holds one count of this clone. A read error may account for a junction end that differs from germline. The sample was PBMCs. The chain links TRBV12-3 or TRBV12-4 to TRBJ1-1; D is unresolved. The TCR sequence derives from a man in his sixties with colorectal cancer. The chain's CDR3 is CASSPFEVAF. CDR3 DNA: TGTGCCAGCAGCCCCTTCGAGGTGGCCTTT.